This T cell receptor beta chain was found in a study of response to subunit inactivated influenza vaccine. Study-level points and caveats: That few new T cells are recruited by each seasonal influenza vaccination was the authors' suggestion.

Comments on this clonotype: Antigen unknown.

The CDR3 runs to 13 residues. The V end lost 4 bases, the J end lost 12 bases, and 16 bases lay between the germline ends. Germline lookup yields CDR1 SGHTA and CDR2 FQGNSA. TCRdb reprocessed the RT-PCR reads via MiXCR and lists one record per CDR3 protein. The sample has around 580,000 distinct CDR3 sequences, 12% seen once. This sample comprised PBMCs from blood, obtained on the day of vaccination. This TCR came from a man in his fifties or sixties who received an inactivated influenza vaccine. The rearrangement links TRBV7-2 to TRBJ2-1; D is perhaps TRBD2 (5 bases). CDR3 region: CASSSTRERGQFF. The CDR3 DNA reads TGTGCCAGCAGCTCTACTAGGGAACGGGGGCAGTTCTTC.